This T cell receptor (beta chain) was recorded in a study of glioma-infiltrating T cells (dated by TCRdb to 2015 to 2016). For context, the study as a whole: TCR alpha- and beta-chain repertoires were sequenced from glioma tissue, non-neoplastic brain tissue and matched peripheral blood mononuclear cells. Three low-grade glioma patients, several primary glioblastoma patients, and three non-glioma patients who contributed non-neoplastic brain tissue made up the paired cohort. To measure divergence between tissue and blood T-cell populations, each tissue-infiltrating repertoire was compared with the peripheral blood repertoire of the same patient. The investigation overall reported the following: Tissue and blood shared very few CDR3 sequences, a result attributed to high CDR3 diversity and limited sampling. VJ-independent divergence between tissue and blood was found to be below expectation in non-neoplastic patients but above expectation in all gliomas, particularly low-grade gliomas. The group comparisons were based on small numbers of patients: three non-neoplastic, three low-grade glioma and about eight glioblastoma patients.

Taken from cysteine to phenylalanine, the CDR3 has 16 residues. Just CDR3 DNA is preserved here, 48 bases in frame from base 1. As encoded in the germline V gene, CDR1 is MNHNS while CDR2 is SASEGT. The germline V end is reduced by 6 bases and the J end by 7 bases; junction bases left unmatched: 17. This clonotype was seen at least ten times. What antigen it recognizes has not been identified. Within one base of it there is no much larger clone, and no base qualities were kept. The iRepertoire nested amplicon-rescue multiplex PCR (arm-PCR) platform was used to amplify TCR alpha and beta CDR3 regions from RNA. For one-step reverse transcription and amplification, about 90-400 ng of tissue mRNA or PBMC total RNA was used as input. Following bead purification, Illumina adapters were added through a secondary multiplex PCR, and the libraries were then gel-purified between 200 and 400 bp. Internal 6-nucleotide barcodes were carried by the libraries and were used for demultiplexing. Sequencing of libraries was performed on an Illumina MiSeq with 2x220 or 2x250 nucleotide paired-end reads. As for how the authors treated the data: Paired reads were merged using FLASH 1.2.11 and were aligned to the GRCh37 human genome using BWA-MEM, after which TRA and TRB reads were extracted. V and J assignment used an IMGT-derived reference of cassette sequences and CDR3 motifs that included pseudogenes. Reads were translated in three frames, and productive CDR3s were defined by a C…FGXG motif without stop codons. A clonotype was defined as a unique combination of a V-J cassette pair and a CDR3 amino acid sequence. Reads were filtered by Hamming distance, with the threshold set by the sequence error rate of each sample in mapped regions. Through fastp at Q25 and MiXCR, TCRdb rebuilt clones from the public reads, retaining in-frame beta chains. When rows share a CDR3 protein, they turn into one entry using the most common DNA and genes. Clone size and V and J calls follow TCRdb, not the original study. In all, the sample holds tens of thousands of distinct CDR3 sequences, and 35% to 50% of those were seen once. Together, the top ten hold 30% to 40% of the sample.

This clonotype originated in a human donor with low-grade glioma or glioblastoma, undergoing nonglioma brain surgery, or in good health (not recorded which). The sequencing sample was made of glioma tissue, nonneoplastic brain tissue, or PBMCs (not recorded which). The chain joins TRBV6-1 to TRBJ2-5, and 7 junction bases match TRBD1. The nucleotides read TGTGCCAGCAGGGACGGCTTTGGACAGGCGTCGGGGACCCAGTACTTC. Its amino acids are CASRDGFGQASGTQYF.